The rows below give T cell receptor beta chains drawn from one sample of a study of blood T cell repertoires in COVID-19. The method was immunoSEQ multiplex PCR; TCRdb's version includes in-frame clones alone and lacks a portion of them. The profile shows 300,000 to 400,000 clones, almost 90% of them singletons. The sequencing input was peripheral blood. These TCRs come from a woman aged 25 to 39 with COVID-19, enrolled during active disease. CDR3s include the opening cysteine and the closing phenylalanine or tryptophan. The D gene is left open where the match is weak. Part of the rows lack a size; the others show once, few, many or a class for expanded clones.

j_gene: TRBJ1-2; d_gene: TRBD1; v_gene: TRBV15; abundance: -; CDR3aa: CATSAGTGGYGYTF; CDR3nt: TGTGCCACCAGTGCCGGGACAGGGGGCTATGGCTACACCTTC
j_gene: TRBJ2-7; d_gene: -; v_gene: TRBV19; abundance: few; CDR3aa: CASSIAVVGGYEQYF; CDR3nt: TGTGCCAGTAGTATAGCTGTGGTAGGGGGCTACGAGCAGTACTTC
j_gene: TRBJ2-7; d_gene: -; v_gene: TRBV2; abundance: -; CDR3aa: CASSVSGTYYEQYF; CDR3nt: TGTGCCAGCAGTGTGTCAGGGACTTATTACGAGCAGTACTTC
j_gene: TRBJ1-6; d_gene: TRBD1; v_gene: TRBV30; abundance: -; CDR3aa: CAWGGPGQGASPLHF; CDR3nt: TGTGCCTGGGGAGGACCGGGACAGGGGGCATCACCCCTCCACTTT
j_gene: TRBJ2-2; d_gene: -; v_gene: TRBV7-9; abundance: -; CDR3aa: CASSFPGNGELFF; CDR3nt: TGTGCCAGCAGCTTTCCGGGTAACGGGGAGCTGTTTTTT
j_gene: TRBJ1-5; d_gene: -; v_gene: TRBV27; abundance: -; CDR3aa: CASSLSGLSNQPQHF; CDR3nt: TGTGCCAGCAGTTTATCGGGCCTAAGCAATCAGCCCCAGCATTTT
j_gene: TRBJ1-2; d_gene: -; v_gene: TRBV5-6; abundance: -; CDR3aa: CASSPLRGNYGYTF; CDR3nt: TGTGCCAGCAGCCCACTGCGGGGGAACTATGGCTACACCTTC
j_gene: TRBJ2-5; d_gene: -; v_gene: TRBV9; abundance: -; CDR3aa: CASSATFGGETQYF; CDR3nt: TGTGCCAGCAGTGCCACCTTTGGCGGGGAGACCCAGTACTTC
j_gene: TRBJ2-7; d_gene: -; v_gene: TRBV25-1; abundance: -; CDR3aa: CASSEFRAEGNEQYF; CDR3nt: TGTGCCAGCAGTGAATTCAGGGCCGAAGGGAACGAGCAGTACTTC
j_gene: TRBJ1-2; d_gene: TRBD1; v_gene: TRBV29-1; abundance: few; CDR3aa: CSVEGTGAFYGYTF; CDR3nt: TGCAGCGTTGAAGGGACAGGGGCCTTCTATGGCTACACCTTC
j_gene: TRBJ1-1; d_gene: -; v_gene: TRBV12-3/TRBV12-4; abundance: -; CDR3aa: CASSLVGGQIAFF; CDR3nt: TGTGCCAGCAGTTTAGTTGGTGGGCAGATCGCTTTCTTT
j_gene: TRBJ1-5; d_gene: TRBD1; v_gene: TRBV10-3; abundance: -; CDR3aa: CAISTDRDNQPQHF; CDR3nt: TGTGCCATCAGTACCGACAGGGACAATCAGCCCCAGCATTTT
j_gene: TRBJ2-3; d_gene: TRBD2; v_gene: TRBV24-1; abundance: few; CDR3aa: CATSDSWTSGRWSDTQYF; CDR3nt: TGTGCCACCAGTGATTCCTGGACTAGCGGGAGGTGGTCAGATACGCAGTATTTT
j_gene: TRBJ2-7; d_gene: TRBD2; v_gene: TRBV18; abundance: -; CDR3aa: CASSPGLAGPEQYF; CDR3nt: TGTGCCAGCTCACCGGGACTAGCGGGGCCCGAGCAGTACTTC
j_gene: TRBJ2-1; d_gene: -; v_gene: TRBV4-1; abundance: -; CDR3aa: CASSQDMIAIYNEQFF; CDR3nt: TGCGCCAGCAGCCAAGATATGATAGCCATCTACAATGAGCAGTTCTTC
j_gene: TRBJ2-7; d_gene: TRBD2; v_gene: TRBV4-2; abundance: -; CDR3aa: CASTLAGADEQYF; CDR3nt: TGTGCCAGCACCCTAGCGGGAGCAGACGAGCAGTACTTC
j_gene: TRBJ1-2; d_gene: TRBD1; v_gene: TRBV5-1; abundance: -; CDR3aa: CASSQTGAYGYTF; CDR3nt: TGCGCCAGCAGTCAAACAGGGGCCTATGGCTACACCTTC
j_gene: TRBJ2-7; d_gene: -; v_gene: TRBV29-1; abundance: -; CDR3aa: CSVAGRQGSYEQYF; CDR3nt: TGCAGCGTTGCCGGACGGCAGGGCTCCTACGAGCAGTACTTC
j_gene: TRBJ2-3; d_gene: TRBD1; v_gene: TRBV28; abundance: -; CDR3aa: CASRDRVTDTQYF; CDR3nt: TGTGCCAGCAGGGACAGGGTCACAGATACGCAGTATTTT
j_gene: TRBJ2-7; d_gene: -; v_gene: TRBV14; abundance: -; CDR3aa: CASSQVGFEQYF; CDR3nt: TGTGCCAGCAGCCAAGTGGGCTTCGAGCAGTACTTC
j_gene: TRBJ1-1; d_gene: TRBD1; v_gene: TRBV5-1; abundance: -; CDR3aa: CASSFTGANTEAFF; CDR3nt: TGCGCCAGCAGCTTTACAGGGGCGAACACTGAAGCTTTCTTT
j_gene: TRBJ2-2; d_gene: TRBD1; v_gene: TRBV5-1; abundance: -; CDR3aa: CASSGDRGYTGELFF; CDR3nt: TGCGCCAGCAGCGGCGACAGGGGCTACACCGGGGAGCTGTTTTTT
j_gene: TRBJ2-1; d_gene: TRBD2; v_gene: TRBV18; abundance: -; CDR3aa: CASSYGLAGMDEQFF; CDR3nt: TGTGCCAGCTCATACGGACTAGCGGGAATGGATGAGCAGTTCTTC
j_gene: TRBJ2-2; d_gene: TRBD1; v_gene: TRBV5-1; abundance: -; CDR3aa: CASSPTGDGTGELFF; CDR3nt: TGCGCCAGCAGCCCGACAGGGGACGGCACCGGGGAGCTGTTTTTT
j_gene: TRBJ2-7; d_gene: -; v_gene: TRBV6-5; abundance: -; CDR3aa: CASRYDSLSSYEQYF; CDR3nt: TGTGCCAGCAGATATGACAGCCTTAGCTCCTACGAGCAGTACTTC
j_gene: TRBJ2-1; d_gene: -; v_gene: TRBV30; abundance: once; CDR3aa: CAWSVRLAGYNEQFF; CDR3nt: TGTGCCTGGAGTGTACGACTCGCGGGTTACAATGAGCAGTTCTTC
j_gene: TRBJ1-2; d_gene: TRBD1; v_gene: TRBV27; abundance: -; CDR3aa: CASSPRGQGAGGYTF; CDR3nt: TGTGCCAGCAGTCCCCGAGGACAGGGGGCCGGTGGCTACACCTTC
j_gene: TRBJ1-5; d_gene: TRBD1; v_gene: TRBV19; abundance: -; CDR3aa: CASRRGQNQPQHF; CDR3nt: TGTGCCAGTAGGAGGGGACAGAATCAGCCCCAGCATTTT
j_gene: TRBJ1-1; d_gene: -; v_gene: TRBV18; abundance: -; CDR3aa: CASSPPSGRGVNTEAFF; CDR3nt: TGTGCCAGCTCACCCCCATCCGGGCGCGGGGTGAACACTGAAGCTTTCTTT
j_gene: TRBJ1-5; d_gene: -; v_gene: TRBV7-8; abundance: -; CDR3aa: CASSYREEGPQHF; CDR3nt: TGTGCCAGCAGCTACAGGGAAGAGGGGCCCCAGCATTTT
j_gene: TRBJ2-3; d_gene: TRBD1; v_gene: TRBV11-2; abundance: -; CDR3aa: CASSIRRTGSTQYF; CDR3nt: TGTGCCAGCAGCATAAGGAGGACAGGGTCTACGCAGTATTTT
j_gene: TRBJ2-7; d_gene: -; v_gene: TRBV30; abundance: -; CDR3aa: CAWSPNSYEQYF; CDR3nt: TGTGCCTGGAGTCCAAACTCCTACGAGCAGTACTTC
j_gene: TRBJ2-2; d_gene: -; v_gene: TRBV5-6; abundance: -; CDR3aa: CASSLGPASNTGELFF; CDR3nt: TGTGCCAGCAGCTTAGGTCCAGCGAGTAACACCGGGGAGCTGTTTTTT
j_gene: TRBJ2-7; d_gene: TRBD2; v_gene: TRBV10-3; abundance: -; CDR3aa: CAISDQTSGGPYEQYF; CDR3nt: TGTGCCATCAGTGACCAGACTAGCGGAGGTCCCTACGAGCAGTACTTC
j_gene: TRBJ1-1; d_gene: TRBD1; v_gene: TRBV30; abundance: -; CDR3aa: CAWTADRGLEAFF; CDR3nt: TGTGCCTGGACCGCGGACAGGGGGCTTGAAGCTTTCTTT
j_gene: TRBJ2-2; d_gene: TRBD2; v_gene: TRBV10-1; abundance: -; CDR3aa: CASSQGLAGGAGELFF; CDR3nt: TGCGCCAGCAGTCAAGGACTAGCGGGAGGAGCCGGGGAGCTGTTTTTT
j_gene: TRBJ1-1; d_gene: TRBD1; v_gene: TRBV14; abundance: -; CDR3aa: CASRLRTGVGEAFF; CDR3nt: TGTGCCAGCAGACTTCGGACAGGGGTTGGTGAAGCTTTCTTT
j_gene: TRBJ2-4; d_gene: -; v_gene: TRBV21-1; abundance: -; CDR3aa: CASSMRRTGGDPNIQYF; CDR3nt: TGTGCCAGCAGCATGCGACGGACAGGGGGAGATCCAAACATTCAGTACTTC
j_gene: TRBJ2-2; d_gene: TRBD2; v_gene: TRBV11-2; abundance: -; CDR3aa: CASSLGGGWIGGELFF; CDR3nt: TGTGCCAGCAGCTTAGGCGGGGGATGGATCGGCGGGGAGCTGTTTTTT
j_gene: TRBJ2-7; d_gene: -; v_gene: TRBV29-1; abundance: -; CDR3aa: CSVEVAGLGEQYF; CDR3nt: TGCAGCGTTGAAGTCGCGGGACTTGGCGAGCAGTACTTC
j_gene: TRBJ2-3; d_gene: TRBD1; v_gene: TRBV24-1; abundance: -; CDR3aa: CATSDQQGVGTDTQYF; CDR3nt: TGTGCCACCAGTGATCAACAGGGGGTAGGCACAGATACGCAGTATTTT
j_gene: TRBJ2-7; d_gene: TRBD1; v_gene: TRBV19; abundance: once; CDR3aa: CASRGGTGTYEQYF; CDR3nt: TGTGCCAGTAGAGGGGGGACAGGGACCTACGAGCAGTACTTC
j_gene: TRBJ1-2; d_gene: TRBD1; v_gene: TRBV11-2; abundance: -; CDR3aa: CASSPTRTGYNYGYTF; CDR3nt: TGTGCCAGCAGCCCAACTCGGACAGGGTACAACTATGGCTACACCTTC
j_gene: TRBJ1-6; d_gene: TRBD1; v_gene: TRBV30; abundance: many; CDR3aa: CASQGASSPLHF; CDR3nt: TGTGCCTCCCAGGGGGCCAGTTCACCCCTCCACTTT
j_gene: TRBJ1-5; d_gene: TRBD1; v_gene: TRBV7-2; abundance: -; CDR3aa: CASSSDRDLRYSNQPQHF; CDR3nt: TGTGCCAGCAGCTCGGACAGGGACCTTCGATATAGCAATCAGCCCCAGCATTTT
j_gene: TRBJ2-4; d_gene: TRBD1; v_gene: TRBV5-1; abundance: -; CDR3aa: CASSPTGDSKNIQYF; CDR3nt: TGCGCCAGCAGCCCAACAGGGGATTCCAAAAACATTCAGTACTTC
j_gene: TRBJ2-1; d_gene: -; v_gene: TRBV19; abundance: -; CDR3aa: CASNRVGAYNEQFF; CDR3nt: TGTGCCAGTAATCGTGTGGGAGCATACAATGAGCAGTTCTTC
j_gene: TRBJ1-2; d_gene: -; v_gene: TRBV4-1; abundance: -; CDR3aa: CASSQENYGYTF; CDR3nt: TGCGCCAGCAGCCAGGAGAACTATGGCTACACCTTC
j_gene: TRBJ2-1; d_gene: TRBD1; v_gene: TRBV5-6; abundance: -; CDR3aa: CASRSGQDLSYNEQFF; CDR3nt: TGTGCCAGCAGATCCGGACAGGACCTCTCCTACAATGAGCAGTTCTTC
j_gene: TRBJ1-1; d_gene: TRBD1; v_gene: TRBV30; abundance: -; CDR3aa: CAWGTKGAPEAFF; CDR3nt: TGTGCCTGGGGCACCAAGGGGGCCCCTGAAGCTTTCTTT
j_gene: TRBJ2-3; d_gene: TRBD2; v_gene: TRBV10-1; abundance: -; CDR3aa: CANGGGPRGRRTDTQYF; CDR3nt: TGCGCCAACGGGGGGGGGCCTCGGGGAAGGAGGACAGATACGCAGTATTTT
j_gene: TRBJ2-3; d_gene: TRBD2; v_gene: TRBV7-2; abundance: -; CDR3aa: CASSLVASGRATDTQYF; CDR3nt: TGTGCCAGCAGCTTAGTGGCTAGCGGGAGGGCCACAGATACGCAGTATTTT
j_gene: TRBJ2-2; d_gene: -; v_gene: TRBV6-4; abundance: -; CDR3aa: CASSERVDGGELFF; CDR3nt: TGTGCCAGCAGTGAGAGGGTGGACGGCGGGGAGCTGTTTTTT
j_gene: TRBJ2-5; d_gene: -; v_gene: TRBV6-5; abundance: -; CDR3aa: CAGSQGLDTETQYF; CDR3nt: TGTGCCGGCTCCCAGGGGTTGGACACGGAGACCCAGTACTTC
j_gene: TRBJ1-6; d_gene: TRBD1; v_gene: TRBV11-2; abundance: -; CDR3aa: CASSSQTGSYNSPLHF; CDR3nt: TGTGCCAGCAGCTCGCAGACAGGGTCATATAATTCACCCCTCCACTTT
j_gene: TRBJ1-2; d_gene: TRBD1; v_gene: TRBV6-5; abundance: -; CDR3aa: CASIETGGGGYTF; CDR3nt: TGTGCCAGCATCGAAACAGGGGGCGGTGGCTACACCTTC
j_gene: TRBJ2-7; d_gene: -; v_gene: TRBV6-1; abundance: -; CDR3aa: CASSEGGYEQYF; CDR3nt: TGTGCCAGCAGTGAAGGCGGCTACGAGCAGTACTTC